This T cell receptor (beta chain) was identified during a study of cytomegalovirus exposure and HLA in healthy donors. This clone was seen once. Profiling relied on immunoSEQ multiplex PCR, and the TCRdb table lists in-frame clones only, not all of them. The table shows about 330,000 clones, with approximately 86% occurring only once. Sequences were obtained from PBMCs. The origin of this receptor is a woman in her 30s in good health and CMV-seropositive.

CDR3 DNA sequence: TGTGCCAGCAGCGGAAAACAGGGGGCGCGTATAGGGGAGCTGTTTTTT. Residues: CASSGKQGARIGELFF. The V gene is TRBV9, the J gene TRBJ2-2; 9 bases map to TRBD1. This CDR3 has 16 residues. The V and J ends lost 3 bases and 8 bases, in that order; junction bases with no gene match: 11. From germline, CDR1 is SGDLS and CDR2 YYNGEE.